The 5 T cell receptor beta chains presented below share a single source sample, sequenced in a study of naive and memory T cell subsets. Two oligonucleotides, mixed equimolar, formed the beta constant-region primer covering TRBC1 and TRBC2. Each CDR3 protein gets one entry after TCRdb re-called the UMI-ligation and nested PCR reads with MiXCR. This sample has around 160,000 distinct CDR3 sequences, with over 15% found just once. Sequenced sample: naive CD4+ T cells from blood. Source of these receptors: a human donor in good health.

This clonotype has a handful of counts. The J gene is TRBJ2-3, the V gene TRBV12-3 or TRBV12-4; 7 positions agree with TRBD1. V shed 6 bases and J 2 bases; nucleotides not matched to a gene: 11. The CDR3 consists of 16 residues. The CDR3 coding sequence is TGTGCCAGCAGCCGCAATAGGGGACAGCTCACAGATACGCAGTATTTT. Protein product: CASSRNRGQLTDTQYF.

In this sample, this clonotype turned up a few times. This rearrangement joins TRBV20-1 to TRBJ1-5; 9 bases line up with TRBD1. J lost 4 bases, V lost 3 bases, and 7 bases had no gene match. The CDR3 covers 15 residues. The germline V gene has CDR1 DFQATT and CDR2 SNEGSKA (reference sequence). The CDR3 sequence: CSARMDRGLNQPQHF. The DNA of the CDR3 is TGCAGTGCTAGGATGGACAGGGGCCTTAATCAGCCCCAGCATTTT.

The chain is built from TRBV29-1 and TRBJ2-2, with D perhaps matching TRBD1 (6 bases). CDR3 size: 15 residues. CDR1 is SQVTM and CDR2 is ANQGSEA in the germline V gene. V shed 6 bases and J shed 1 base, with 15 bases lying between them. CDR3 sequence reads: CSVGGNRLNTGELFF. The CDR3 DNA reads TGCAGCGTAGGGGGAAACAGACTGAACACCGGGGAGCTGTTTTTT.

The rearrangement links TRBV18 to TRBJ2-1; no clear D. Trimming cost V 3 bases and J 4 bases, with 10 bases left between them. The CDR3 is 14 residues long. The V gene's germline CDR1 is KGHSH and CDR2 LQKENI. The CDR3 region has the DNA TGTGCCAGCTCACCGGGCAGAGCTTACAATGAGCAGTTCTTC. Translated: CASSPGRAYNEQFF.

The rearrangement joins TRBV9 to TRBJ2-1, with D perhaps given as TRBD1 or TRBD2 (5 bases each). V was trimmed by 0 bases and J by 2 bases, leaving 9 bases between them. CDR1 is SGDLS and CDR2 is YYNGEE in the germline V gene. The CDR3 has 15 amino acids. DNA for the CDR3: TGTGCCAGCAGCGTAGCCGGGGACCCCTACAATGAGCAGTTCTTC. Translated: CASSVAGDPYNEQFF. Looking up the rest from reference TRBV9 and TRBJ2-1 gives the full variable domain: DSGVTQTPKHLITATGQRVTLRCSPRSGDLSVYWYQQSLDQGLQFLIQYYNGEERAKGNILERFSAQQFPDLHSELNLSSLELGDSALYFCASSVAGDPYNEQFFGPGTRLTVL.